The 8 T cell receptor beta chains given below trace back to one sample, sequenced in a study of cytomegalovirus exposure and HLA in healthy donors. The PCR had 60 Vbeta and 13 Jbeta primers. Method: immunoSEQ multiplex PCR; TCRdb's copy keeps in-frame clones and lacks some. In the table there are about 130,000 clones, approximately 83% of which are singletons. What was sequenced was PBMCs. Source of these receptors: a girl aged 2 to 10 in good health and CMV-seronegative.

The chain has TRBV29-1 and TRBJ2-7; 9 positions match TRBD2. V trimming: 5 bases; J trimming: 5 bases; junction bases outside the gene matches: 7. CDR3 length: 13 amino acids. Germline V gene lookup returns CDR1 SQVTM and CDR2 ANQGSEA. CDR3 protein: CSVIAGALHEQYF. The CDR3 DNA sequence: TGCAGCGTTATAGCGGGGGCCCTCCACGAGCAGTACTTC.

The chain combines TRBV2 with TRBJ2-3; 10 nucleotides align to TRBD2. The CDR3 length is 14 residues. Germline V CDR1 and CDR2: SNHLY, FYNNEI. The ends lost 8 bases at V and 3 bases at J; junction bases unmatched: 5. This chain's CDR3 is CASSAGGATDTQYF. CDR3 sequence (DNA): TGTGCCAGCTCAGCGGGGGGGGCGACAGATACGCAGTATTTT.

The V gene is TRBV28, the J gene TRBJ2-6, with a possible D match to TRBD2 (6 bases). Germline CDR1 MDHEN, CDR2 SYDVKM. The V end was cut by 2 bases, the J end by 2 bases, with 7 bases between. This CDR3 spans 15 amino acids. Written as DNA, the CDR3 is TGTGCCAGCAGTTTAGCTAGCGCTGGGGCCAACGTCCTGACTTTC. Encoded protein: CASSLASAGANVLTF.

The V and J genes are TRBV7-2 and TRBJ1-4, with TRBD1 matching 7 bases. Looked up from germline, CDR1 is SGHTA and CDR2 is FQGNSA. The CDR3 covers 14 residues. The J segment lost 5 bases and the V segment lost 5 bases, leaving 5 bases of the junction unmatched. CDR3 DNA sequence: TGTGCCAGCAGCCCGGACAGGAGAAATGAAAAACTGTTTTTT. Translating it yields CASSPDRRNEKLFF.

V usage is TRBV7-3 and J usage is TRBJ2-1; D is unresolved. V was cut by 5 bases and J by 7 bases, with 12 bases left in between. Germline CDR1 and CDR2: SGHTA and FQGTGA. The length of the CDR3 is 13 residues. The CDR3 loop reads CASSDGSRNEQFF. The CDR3 DNA is TGTGCCAGCAGCGACGGGTCACGGAATGAGCAGTTCTTC.

The chain has TRBV7-8 and TRBJ2-3, with 9 positions matching TRBD1. This CDR3 region has 13 residues. The J segment lost 8 bases and the V segment lost 3 bases, leaving 3 bases of the junction unmatched. From germline, CDR1 is SGHVS and CDR2 FQNEAQ. The CDR3 is CASSFDRGSTQYF. DNA of the CDR3: TGTGCCAGCAGCTTCGACAGGGGGAGTACGCAGTATTTT.

The rearrangement uses TRBV7-9 and TRBJ1-1; 11 nucleotides match TRBD1. CDR1 is SEHNR and CDR2 is FQNEAQ in the germline V gene (reference sequence). The CDR3 contains 16 residues. The V and J ends lost 4 bases and 0 bases, in that order; junction bases with no gene match: 4. CDR3 loop: CASSSGQGGLNTEAFF. The CDR3 nucleotides read TGTGCCAGCAGCTCGGGACAGGGGGGGTTGAACACTGAAGCTTTCTTT.

V gene TRBV5-4 combines with J gene TRBJ2-7; 8 positions match TRBD2. The CDR3 totals 14 residues. The J segment lost 2 bases and the V segment lost 4 bases, leaving 5 bases of the junction unmatched. Germline V CDR1 and CDR2: SGHNT, YYREEE (reference sequence). The CDR3 nucleotides are TGTGCCAGCAGCCGTCGGGGGGGCACCTACGAGCAGTACTTC. Translation: CASSRRGGTYEQYF.